This T cell receptor beta chain emerged from a study of shared clonotypes between healthy human individuals. Here immunoSEQ multiplex PCR was the method, and the copy in TCRdb shows in-frame clones only, minus some. In the table there are around 600,000 clones, more than 95% of which are singletons. Germline CDR1 reads MDHEN; CDR2 reads SYDVKM. The V segment lost 5 bases and the J segment 7 bases; nucleotides outside the gene matches: 11. The CDR3 totals 15 residues. The rearrangement uses TRBV28 and TRBJ1-2, with 9 bases fitting TRBD1. The specimen sequenced was naive CD4+ T cells sorted from blood. Subset indicated: CD45RA+ positively selected. This clonotype originated in a woman under 40 in good health. The CDR3 nucleotides read TGTGCCAGCAGTAGACACCGGGACAGGGTAGCTGGCTACACCTTC. As protein: CASSRHRDRVAGYTF.